Following are 10 T cell receptor beta chains from one sample sequenced in a study of T cell repertoires in cytomegalovirus infection. TCRdb re-derived calls from the reads in MiXCR, one entry per CDR3 protein. Of hundreds of thousands of distinct CDR3 sequences listed, 35% were seen once; the top ten hold around 2.8%. Sequencing used PBMCs. These TCRs come from a human donor in good health (CMV status not recorded). Some clones in this sample may be carry-over from other donors' samples.

The chain carries TRBV7-2 and TRBJ2-2, with D possibly TRBD1 on 5 matching bases. CDR1 SGHTA and CDR2 FQGNSA come from the germline V gene. V lost 5 bases and J 6 bases, leaving 13 bases between the germline ends. The CDR3 runs 14 residues. The CDR3 DNA reads TGTGCCAGCAGCCTGACCAGGGCATCCGGGGAGCTGTTTTTT. It translates to CASSLTRASGELFF.

Turning to this clonotype: A single base separates this from a much larger clone, so it may be a read error. The chain couples TRBV4-2 to TRBJ1-5, with no clear D. CDR3 length: 13 amino acids. The germline V gene encodes CDR1 LGHNA and CDR2 YNFKEQ. CDR3 in amino acids: CSSSQEAEQPQHF. The CDR3 DNA reads as TGTTCCAGCAGCCAAGAGGCTGAGCAGCCCCAGCATTTT.

Concerning this clonotype: Relative to the germline gene, one junction end is altered; a read error may explain this. The chain employs TRBV4-1 and TRBJ1-5; D uncertain. Germline-derived CDR1 and CDR2 are MGHRA and YSYEKL. This CDR3 is 15 amino acids long. The CDR3: CARSQAFVGNQPQHF. CDR3 DNA sequence: TGCGCCAGAAGCCAAGCTTTTGTTGGCAATCAGCCCCAGCATTTC.

The chain combines TRBV28 with TRBJ1-2, with 10 bases matching TRBD1. Germline CDR1 MDHEN, CDR2 SYDVKM. V shed 5 bases and J 4 bases; nucleotides not matched to a gene: 7. This CDR3 has 15 amino acids. The CDR3 loop reads CASSPDRGSSYGYTF. As DNA, the CDR3 is TGTGCCAGCAGTCCGGACAGGGGGTCTTCCTATGGCTACACCTTC.

This clonotype was counted many times. The chain has TRBV12-3 or TRBV12-4 and TRBJ2-1, with TRBD2 matching over 7 bases. V was clipped by 5 bases and J by 12 bases; unmatched bases: 13. The CDR3 covers 14 residues. The CDR3 nucleotides are TGTGCCAGCAGTCCAAGAACGACTAGCCCTATGCAGTTCTTC. The encoded protein is CASSPRTTSPMQFF.

This chain connects TRBV4-2 to TRBJ2-4; no clear D gene. The V end lost 6 bases, the J end lost 0 bases, and 9 bases lay between the germline ends. Per the germline V gene, CDR1 is LGHNA and CDR2 is YNFKEQ. This CDR3 comprises 14 residues. DNA for the CDR3: TGTGCCAGCAGTCCGTCGGGAGCCAAAAACATTCAGTACTTC. This encodes CASSPSGAKNIQYF.

The rearrangement joins TRBV11-2 to TRBJ2-2; TRBD2 aligns across 8 bases. This CDR3 comprises 17 residues. Looked up from germline, CDR1 is SGHAT and CDR2 is FQNNGV. J was trimmed by 8 bases and V by 5 bases; bases with no gene match: 16. The CDR3 sequence is CASSKGERETREGELFF. CDR3 DNA sequence: TGTGCCAGCAGCAAAGGGGAGCGGGAGACGCGAGAGGGGGAGCTGTTTTTT.

This clonotype was recorded only once. V is TRBV3-1 and J is TRBJ2-1; 9 nucleotides line up with TRBD2. The CDR3 has 16 amino acids. From germline, CDR1 is LGHDT and CDR2 YNNKEL (reference sequence). The J segment lost 5 bases and the V segment lost 5 bases, leaving 10 bases of the junction unmatched. The CDR3 bases are TGTGCCAGCAGCTCACCTCGGACTAGCGTCGACAATGAGCAGTTCTTC. This codes for CASSSPRTSVDNEQFF.

The rearrangement joins TRBV20-1 to TRBJ2-3, with D tentatively TRBD1 (5 bases). Trimming removed 6 bases from V and 2 bases from J, with 18 bases in between. CDR1 is DFQATT, CDR2 SNEGSKA, per germline (reference sequence). This CDR3 has 15 amino acids. CDR3 DNA sequence: TGCAGTGCCCCCGATGGGCGTGGGGCCACAGATACGCAGTATTTT. Translating it yields CSAPDGRGATDTQYF.

The gene calls are TRBV20-1 and TRBJ2-7; D might be TRBD1 (5 bases). The germline V and J ends were trimmed by 6 bases and 2 bases, with 14 bases remaining between them. CDR1 and CDR2 (germline): DFQATT, SNEGSKA (reference sequence). The CDR3 sequence is 13 residues long. The CDR3 DNA follows: TGCAGTGCACCTACAGGTTACGCCTACGAGCAGTACTTC. It specifies CSAPTGYAYEQYF.